This entry lists 24 T cell receptor beta chains sequenced from one sample in a study of T cell responses to AZD1222 COVID-19 vaccine. Measured with immunoSEQ multiplex PCR; TCRdb has only the in-frame clones, and not every one. The data contain under 45,000 clones, about 89% of them singletons. Sequencing was performed on peripheral blood, taken on day 0 of AZD1222 vaccination. The receptors were gathered from an adult in good health.

The chain employs TRBV5-1 and TRBJ2-1; D remains unclear. Germline V gene lookup returns CDR1 SGHRS and CDR2 YFSETQ. With 4 bases removed from V and 9 bases from J, the gap between germline ends came to 8 bases. CDR3 size: 11 residues. The CDR3 sequence: CASSPAVEQFF. The DNA for the CDR3 is TGCGCCAGCAGCCCCGCGGTTGAGCAGTTCTTC.

The gene calls are TRBV7-2 and TRBJ1-2; D remains unclear. With 1 base removed from V and 13 bases from J, the gap between germline ends came to 13 bases. Per germline, CDR1 SGHTA and CDR2 FQGNSA. There are 12 residues in the CDR3. The CDR3 nucleotides read TGTGCCAGCAGCTTAGTAACCTTACCCGGCACCTTC. Encoded protein: CASSLVTLPGTF.

This CDR3 is CASSERGNRAEAFF. The CDR3 nucleotides read TGTGCCAGCAGTGAAAGAGGGAACAGGGCTGAAGCTTTCTTT. The rearrangement links TRBV6-1 to TRBJ1-1, with D possibly being TRBD1 (6 bases). In germline, CDR1 is MNHNS, CDR2 SASEGT. Trimming pared 2 bases from V and 6 bases from J, leaving 13 bases between. The CDR3 covers 14 residues.

The chain links TRBV10-2 to TRBJ1-5; D gene ambiguous. The CDR3 is made up of 14 amino acids. Germline CDR1 reads WSHSY; CDR2 reads SAAADI. The ends were cut back, 0 bases at V and 2 bases at J, with 5 bases in the middle. CDR3: CASSESGGNQPQHF. The CDR3 coding sequence is TGCGCCAGCAGTGAGTCGGGAGGCAATCAGCCCCAGCATTTT.

This rearrangement joins TRBV6-5 to TRBJ2-1; 9 bases map to TRBD2. The CDR3 loop spans 15 amino acids. V lost 2 bases and J lost 7; bases outside the gene matches: 6. CDR1 and CDR2 (germline): MNHEY, SVGAGI. The DNA of the CDR3 is TGTGCCAGCAGTTACGCGGGGGGGACTGGGAATGAGCAGTTCTTC. This codes for CASSYAGGTGNEQFF.

CDR3 residues: CASSFNRGGETQYF. In nucleotides, the CDR3 is TGTGCCAGCAGCTTCAACAGGGGTGGGGAGACCCAGTACTTC. The rearrangement uses TRBV13 and TRBJ2-5; TRBD1 agrees at 7 bases. Trimming removed 3 bases from V and 5 bases from J; junction bases left unmatched: 6. The CDR3 covers 14 residues. The germline gives CDR1 PRHDT, CDR2 FYEKMQ (reference sequence).

This clone was counted once. CDR3 DNA sequence: TGTGCCAGCAGCAAAGCGCTTGGACAGGGGGCCCACTCCTACAATGAGCAGTTCTTC. As protein: CASSKALGQGAHSYNEQFF. The chain has TRBV21-1 and TRBJ2-1; the table's D call, TRBD1, was not checked against the DNA. TRBV21-1 is a known pseudogene. This CDR3 comprises 19 residues.

Written as DNA, the CDR3 is TGCGCCAGCAGCTTGGGACAGGGGGCATTGAACACTGAAGCTTTCTTT. Encoded protein: CASSLGQGALNTEAFF. The rearrangement links TRBV5-1 to TRBJ1-1; 10 bases fit TRBD1. CDR1 is SGHRS and CDR2 is YFSETQ in the germline V gene. There are 16 residues in the CDR3. With V trimmed by 0 bases and J by 0 bases, 2 bases remained unmatched.

The chain joins TRBV10-3 to TRBJ2-2; D is possibly TRBD1 (6 bases). The V gene lost 11 bases and the J gene lost 6 bases, with 22 bases spanning the gap. CDR1 is ENHRY, CDR2 SYGVKD, per germline. This CDR3 is built from 15 residues. The DNA for the CDR3 is TGTGCCGTCGCCACGGACAGCCAACTATCCGGGGAGCTGTTTTTT. This gives the protein CAVATDSQLSGELFF.

The genes are TRBV4-2 and TRBJ2-3; the D gene is possibly TRBD1 (6 bases). V was shortened by 3 bases and J by 3 bases, with 19 bases between the two germline ends. The CDR3 covers 17 residues. CDR1 is LGHNA, CDR2 YNFKEQ, per germline. The CDR3 nucleotides are TGTGCCAGCAGCCATGCCGGGACCAGGGGCAAAACAGATACGCAGTATTTT. This codes for CASSHAGTRGKTDTQYF.

The rearrangement joins TRBV6-1 to TRBJ1-1, with D possibly matching TRBD1 (5 bases). V shed 0 bases and J shed 5 bases, with 13 bases lying between them. CDR3 length: 15 amino acids. Germline V CDR1 and CDR2: MNHNS, SASEGT. In nucleotides, the CDR3 is TGTGCCAGCAGTGAAGCATCGGGGGACTGGACTGAAGCTTTCTTT. Its translation is CASSEASGDWTEAFF.

The rearrangement links TRBV3-1 (or the pseudogene TRBV3-2) to TRBJ2-5; 7 bases align to TRBD1. With 1 base clipped from V and 4 bases from J, the junction kept 3 bases outside the gene matches. The CDR3 totals 14 residues. The germline CDR1 and CDR2 sequences are LGHDT and YNNKEL (reference sequence). The CDR3 protein is CASSQGTGPETQYF. DNA of the CDR3: TGTGCCAGCAGCCAAGGGACAGGTCCAGAGACCCAGTACTTC.

This chain connects TRBV27 to TRBJ2-3, with TRBD2 matching over 8 bases. CDR1 and CDR2 (germline): MNHEY, SMNVEV (reference sequence). The V segment lost 5 bases and the J segment 0 bases; nucleotides outside the gene matches: 4. The CDR3 is 15 amino acids. The CDR3 DNA reads TGTGCCAGCAGTCCAGCGGGGGCTAGCACAGATACGCAGTATTTT. Protein: CASSPAGASTDTQYF.

There are a few counts of this clone. The rearrangement links TRBV25-1 to TRBJ1-5; a possible D gene is TRBD1 (5 bases). V was pared by 4 bases and J by 0 bases, with 13 bases between. Germline V gives CDR1 MGHDK, CDR2 SYGVNS. The CDR3 spans 16 residues. Written as DNA, the CDR3 is TGTGCCAGCAGTGGAATTGGGGGGTTTAGCAATCAGCCCCAGCATTTT. Translated, it gives CASSGIGGFSNQPQHF. The variable domain in full, completed from reference TRBV25-1 and TRBJ1-5, reads EADIYQTPRYLVIGTGKKITLECSQTMGHDKMYWYQQDPGMELHLIHYSYGVNSTEKGDLSSESTVSRIRTEHFPLTLESARPSHTSQYLCASSGIGGFSNQPQHFGDGTRLSIL.

The rearrangement uses TRBV18 and TRBJ2-7, with 12 nucleotides matching TRBD2. The germline V gene encodes CDR1 KGHSH and CDR2 LQKENI. V gave up 0 bases and J gave up 1 base; unmatched junction bases: 7. The CDR3 contains 18 residues. The CDR3 sequence is CASSPPQTSGRTSYEQYF. The CDR3 DNA is TGTGCCAGCTCACCACCGCAGACTAGCGGGAGAACATCCTACGAGCAGTACTTC.

The table lists this clone with a few counts. The J gene is TRBJ1-1, the V gene TRBV10-1; D gene uncertain. V was cut by 0 bases and J by 5 bases, with 7 bases left in between. CDR1 WNHNN and CDR2 SYGVQD come from the germline V gene (reference sequence). The CDR3 covers 13 residues. Written as DNA, the CDR3 is TGCGCCAGCAGTGAGTCGCAAGGGACTGAAGCTTTCTTT. Its protein product is CASSESQGTEAFF.

This clone has a single count. This chain connects TRBV2 to TRBJ1-5; 9 bases map to TRBD1. The CDR3 has 15 residues. Losses at the gene ends were 6 bases for V and 3 bases for J; bases not matched to a gene: 6. Germline lookup yields CDR1 SNHLY and CDR2 FYNNEI. The CDR3 nucleotides read TGTGCCAGCAGAGGACAGGGGTTCGACAATCAGCCCCAGCATTTT. Its translation: CASRGQGFDNQPQHF.

The chain combines TRBV7-8 with TRBJ2-1; D might be TRBD2 (7 bases). The CDR3 loop spans 16 amino acids. V gave up 7 bases and J gave up 2 bases, with 18 bases separating them. The V gene's germline CDR1 is SGHVS and CDR2 FQNEAQ. The CDR3 loop reads CASTGGQGEAYNEQFF. The CDR3 DNA sequence: TGTGCCAGCACCGGGGGGCAGGGAGAGGCCTACAATGAGCAGTTCTTC.

The chain carries TRBV3-1 (or the pseudogene TRBV3-2) and TRBJ2-5; no reliable D call. Trimming cost V 5 bases and J 5 bases, with 21 bases left between them. Germline V lookup: CDR1 LGHDT, CDR2 YNNKEL (reference sequence). The CDR3 length is 16 residues. The CDR3 is CASSGPGPTFSETQYF. CDR3 coding DNA: TGTGCCAGCAGCGGCCCGGGTCCCACTTTCTCTGAGACCCAGTACTTC.

The chain combines TRBV18 with TRBJ1-3; D not certain. The length of the CDR3 is 15 residues. V was trimmed by 0 bases and J by 4 bases, leaving 10 bases between them. The V gene's germline CDR1 is KGHSH and CDR2 LQKENI. The CDR3 nucleotides read TGTGCCAGCTCACCACCCGGGGTATCAGGAAACACCATATATTTT. This sequence encodes CASSPPGVSGNTIYF. Combining the CDR3 with reference TRBV18 and TRBJ1-3 gives the whole variable domain NAGVMQNPRHLVRRRGQEARLRCSPMKGHSHVYWYRQLPEEGLKFMVYLQKENIIDESGMPKERFSAEFPKEGPSILRIQQVVRGDSAAYFCASSPPGVSGNTIYFGEGSWLTVV.

J is TRBJ1-2 and V is TRBV15; D is undetermined. V was clipped by 0 bases and J by 2 bases, with 10 bases between them. CDR3 length equals 15 residues. Germline lookup yields CDR1 LNHNV and CDR2 YYDKDF (reference sequence). CDR3 residues: CATSRDAEGNYGYTF. In DNA form, the CDR3 reads TGTGCCACCAGCAGAGATGCGGAGGGCAACTATGGCTACACCTTC.

V gene TRBV29-1 combines with J gene TRBJ1-2, with 10 bases identical to TRBD1. The CDR3 length is 16 residues. Germline V lookup: CDR1 SQVTM, CDR2 ANQGSEA. The ends lost 1 base at V and 2 bases at J; junction bases unmatched: 7. The CDR3 DNA reads as TGCAGCGTTGAAGTACCGGACAGGGGGATAAACTATGGCTACACCTTC. Its translation is CSVEVPDRGINYGYTF.

This rearrangement joins TRBV14 to TRBJ2-3; the match to TRBD2 covers 7 bases. This CDR3 is built from 16 residues. Germline CDR1 reads SGHDN; CDR2 reads FVKESK. V lost 4 bases to trimming and J lost 5 bases; unmatched junction nucleotides: 12. The CDR3 coding sequence is TGTGCCAGCAGCCTGGCAGCCAGCGGGATAGGAGATACGCAGTATTTT. Encoded protein: CASSLAASGIGDTQYF.

The gene calls are TRBV10-3 and TRBJ1-5; TRBD1 might be the D (5 bases). The CDR3 contains 15 residues. Trimming pared 3 bases from V and 2 bases from J, leaving 11 bases between. Germline V lookup: CDR1 ENHRY, CDR2 SYGVKD. Here the CDR3 DNA reads TGTGCCATCAGTGACCCCAGGGAGGGCAATCAGCCCCAGCATTTT. Its protein product is CAISDPREGNQPQHF.